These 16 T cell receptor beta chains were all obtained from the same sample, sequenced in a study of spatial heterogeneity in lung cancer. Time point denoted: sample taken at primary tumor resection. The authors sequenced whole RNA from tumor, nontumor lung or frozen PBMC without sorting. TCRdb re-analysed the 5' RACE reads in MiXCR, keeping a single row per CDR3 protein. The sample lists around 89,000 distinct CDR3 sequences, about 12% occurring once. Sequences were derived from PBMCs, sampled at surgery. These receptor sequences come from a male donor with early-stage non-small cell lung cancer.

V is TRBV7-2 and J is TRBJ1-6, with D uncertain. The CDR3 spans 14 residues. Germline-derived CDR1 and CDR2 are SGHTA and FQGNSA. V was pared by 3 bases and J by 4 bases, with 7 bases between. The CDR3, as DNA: TGTGCCAGCAGCTTGGACGGGTATAATTCACCCCTCCACTTT. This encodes CASSLDGYNSPLHF.

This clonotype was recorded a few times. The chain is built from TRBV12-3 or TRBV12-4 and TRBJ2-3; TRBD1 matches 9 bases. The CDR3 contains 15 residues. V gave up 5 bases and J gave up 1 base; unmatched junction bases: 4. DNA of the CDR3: TGTGCCAGCAGTCCACGGACAGGGGGCACAGATACGCAGTATTTT. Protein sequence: CASSPRTGGTDTQYF.

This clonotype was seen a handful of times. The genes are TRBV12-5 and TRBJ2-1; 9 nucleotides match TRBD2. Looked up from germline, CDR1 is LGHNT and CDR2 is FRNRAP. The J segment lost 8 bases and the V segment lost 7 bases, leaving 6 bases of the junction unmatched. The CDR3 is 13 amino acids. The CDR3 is CASAEREVHEQFF. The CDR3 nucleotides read TGTGCTAGTGCGGAGCGGGAGGTACATGAGCAGTTCTTC.

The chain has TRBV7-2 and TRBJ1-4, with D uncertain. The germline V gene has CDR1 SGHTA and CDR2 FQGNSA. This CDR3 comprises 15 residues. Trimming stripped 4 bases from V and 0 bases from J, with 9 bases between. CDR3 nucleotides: TGTGCCAGCAGCTCTACAAGAGCAACTAATGAAAAACTGTTTTTT. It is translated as CASSSTRATNEKLFF.

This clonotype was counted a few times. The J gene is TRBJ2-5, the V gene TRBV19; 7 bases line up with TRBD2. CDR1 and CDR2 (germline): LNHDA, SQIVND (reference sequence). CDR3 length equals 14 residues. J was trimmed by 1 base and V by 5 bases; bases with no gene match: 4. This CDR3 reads CASSGGGPQETQYF. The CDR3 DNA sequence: TGTGCCAGTAGTGGGGGAGGGCCCCAAGAGACCCAGTACTTC.

The CDR3 coding sequence is TGCGCCAGCGGGACTAGCGGGGGGACTGGGGAGCAGTACTTC. It is translated as CASGTSGGTGEQYF. The chain employs TRBV5-1 and TRBJ2-7; 15 bases match TRBD2. This CDR3 is built from 14 residues. Trimming took 7 bases from V and 7 from J; bases not matched to a gene: 6. Germline-derived CDR1 and CDR2 are SGHRS and YFSETQ. The entire variable domain, with the rest obtained from reference TRBV5-1 and TRBJ2-7, is as follows: KAGVTQTPRYLIKTRGQQVTLSCSPISGHRSVSWYQQTPGQGLQFLFEYFSETQRNKGNFPGRFSGRQFSNSRSEMNVSTLELGDSALYLCASGTSGGTGEQYFGPGTRLTVT.

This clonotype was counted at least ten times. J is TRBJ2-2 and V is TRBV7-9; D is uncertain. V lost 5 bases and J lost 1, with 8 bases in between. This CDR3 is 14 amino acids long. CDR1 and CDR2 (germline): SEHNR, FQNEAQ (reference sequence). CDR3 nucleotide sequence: TGTGCCAGCAGCCCCGGCGGGAACACCGGGGAGCTGTTTTTT. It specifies CASSPGGNTGELFF.

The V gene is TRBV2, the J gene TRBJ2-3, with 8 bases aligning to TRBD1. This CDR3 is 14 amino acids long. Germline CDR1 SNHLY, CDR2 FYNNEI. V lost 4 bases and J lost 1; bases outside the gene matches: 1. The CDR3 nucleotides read TGTGCCAGCAGTGTGGACAGGGGCACAGATACGCAGTATTTT. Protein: CASSVDRGTDTQYF.

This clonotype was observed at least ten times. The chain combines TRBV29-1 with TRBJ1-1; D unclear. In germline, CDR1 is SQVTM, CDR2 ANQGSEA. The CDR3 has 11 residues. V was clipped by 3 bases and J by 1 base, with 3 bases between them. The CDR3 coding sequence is TGCAGCGTTGAGAGGAACACTGAAGCTTTCTTT. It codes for CSVERNTEAFF.

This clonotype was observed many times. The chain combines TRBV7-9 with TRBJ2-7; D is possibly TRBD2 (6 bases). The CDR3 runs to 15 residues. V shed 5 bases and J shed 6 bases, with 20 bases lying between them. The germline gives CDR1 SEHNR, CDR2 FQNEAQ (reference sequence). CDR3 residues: CASSPNLRESGEQYF. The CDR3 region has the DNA TGTGCCAGCAGCCCCAACCTCCGGGAGAGCGGCGAGCAGTACTTC.

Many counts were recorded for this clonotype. The DNA of the CDR3 is TGTGCCAGCAGCCAAGAACTAGCGGGAGGGCCTCAGTACTTC. Its translation is CASSQELAGGPQYF. The rearrangement uses TRBV14 and TRBJ2-7; TRBD2 agrees at 13 bases. This CDR3 is 14 amino acids long. In germline, CDR1 is SGHDN, CDR2 FVKESK. V shed 0 bases, J shed 10 bases, and the junction held 3 bases outside the gene matches.

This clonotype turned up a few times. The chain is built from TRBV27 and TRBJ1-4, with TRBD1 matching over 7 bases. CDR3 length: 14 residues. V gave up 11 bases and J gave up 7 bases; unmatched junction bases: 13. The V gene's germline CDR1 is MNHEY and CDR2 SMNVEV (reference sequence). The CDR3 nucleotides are TGTGCCCCTAATGGGGGAGGGGGCAGTGAAAAACTGTTTTTT. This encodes CAPNGGGGSEKLFF.

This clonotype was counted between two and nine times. CDR3 residues: CASSEGADSNQPQHF. DNA for the CDR3: TGTGCCAGCAGCGAAGGCGCTGATAGCAATCAGCCCCAGCATTTT. The V and J genes are TRBV9 and TRBJ1-5; no definite D call. In germline, CDR1 is SGDLS, CDR2 YYNGEE. The V end lost 3 bases, the J end lost 0 bases, and 10 bases lay between the germline ends. CDR3 length equals 15 residues. The entire variable domain, with the rest obtained from reference TRBV9 and TRBJ1-5, is as follows: DSGVTQTPKHLITATGQRVTLRCSPRSGDLSVYWYQQSLDQGLQFLIQYYNGEERAKGNILERFSAQQFPDLHSELNLSSLELGDSALYFCASSEGADSNQPQHFGDGTRLSIL.

The CDR3 is CSPGQRGSYEQYF. In nucleotides, the CDR3 is TGCAGTCCCGGACAGCGAGGCTCCTACGAGCAGTACTTC. The chain couples TRBV20-1 to TRBJ2-7; the D gene is possibly TRBD1 (6 bases). From germline, CDR1 is DFQATT and CDR2 SNEGSKA (reference sequence). The CDR3 runs 13 residues. V was clipped by 8 bases and J by 0 bases, with 14 bases between them.

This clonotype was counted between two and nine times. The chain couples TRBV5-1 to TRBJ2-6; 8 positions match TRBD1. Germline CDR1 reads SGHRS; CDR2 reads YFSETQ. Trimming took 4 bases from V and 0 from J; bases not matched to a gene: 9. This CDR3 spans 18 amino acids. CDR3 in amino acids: CASSRPGGSNSGANVLTF. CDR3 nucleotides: TGCGCCAGCAGCAGACCAGGGGGCTCGAACTCTGGGGCCAACGTCCTGACTTTC.

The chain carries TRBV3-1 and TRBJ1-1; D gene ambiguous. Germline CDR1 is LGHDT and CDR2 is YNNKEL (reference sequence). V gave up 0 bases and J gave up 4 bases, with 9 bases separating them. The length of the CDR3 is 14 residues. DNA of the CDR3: TGTGCCAGCAGCCAAGACATACAAATCACTGAAGCTTTCTTT. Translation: CASSQDIQITEAFF.